These 31 T cell receptor beta chains were sequenced from one sample in a study of shared clonotypes between healthy human individuals. The method was immunoSEQ multiplex PCR; TCRdb's version includes in-frame clones alone and lacks a portion of them. The table records some 2.4 million clones, 93% of them present only once. The specimen was naive CD4+ T cells from PBMCs. Subset meaning: CD45RA+ positively selected. The source is a young man in good health. Some clones in this sample may be carry-over from other donors' samples.

This chain connects TRBV28 to TRBJ2-7; 12 bases fit TRBD1. The CDR3 has 15 amino acids. Germline V gene data show CDR1 as MDHEN and CDR2 as SYDVKM. J lost 6 bases, V lost 3 bases, and 6 bases had no gene match. The CDR3 loop is CASSFGGQGAAEQYF. The CDR3 DNA sequence: TGTGCCAGCAGTTTTGGGGGACAGGGGGCTGCCGAGCAGTACTTC.

This sequence joins TRBV7-2 and TRBJ2-5, with a possible D match to TRBD1 (6 bases). The CDR3 sequence is 14 residues long. Trimming shortened V by 4 bases and J by 2 bases, and 11 bases separated the two germline ends. Looked up from germline, CDR1 is SGHTA and CDR2 is FQGNSA. CDR3 DNA sequence: TGTGCCAGCAGCTCTTCCAGGGGACAAGAGACCCAGTACTTC. Amino acids: CASSSSRGQETQYF.

The V call is TRBV6-1, the J call TRBJ1-2; perhaps TRBD1 as D (5 bases). This CDR3 comprises 14 residues. CDR1 and CDR2 from the germline V gene are MNHNS and SASEGT. Trimming left V 8 bases short and J 5 bases short, with 18 bases between. The DNA for the CDR3 is TGTGCCAGCGCCCCCTCAGGGAATGATTATGGCTACACCTTC. It encodes CASAPSGNDYGYTF.

The chain combines TRBV2 with TRBJ2-4, with TRBD2 as a possible D gene (5 bases). V lost 6 bases to trimming and J lost 4 bases, with 19 bases between them. This CDR3 contains 16 residues. The germline V gene has CDR1 SNHLY and CDR2 FYNNEI. The CDR3 reads CASRRGFSSGKNIQYF. The CDR3 bases are TGTGCCAGCAGGAGAGGCTTTAGCTCGGGAAAAAACATTCAGTACTTC. Full variable domain (outside the CDR3, taken from reference TRBV2 and TRBJ2-4): EPEVTQTPSHQVTQMGQEVILRCVPISNHLYFYWYRQILGQKVEFLVSFYNNEISEKSEIFDDQFSVERPDGSNFTLKIRSTKLEDSAMYFCASRRGFSSGKNIQYFGAGTRLSVL.

The V gene is TRBV6-1, the J gene TRBJ1-4; no clear D gene. V was pared by 7 bases and J by 8 bases, with 11 bases between. This CDR3 contains 12 residues. Germline V lookup: CDR1 MNHNS, CDR2 SASEGT. Written as DNA, the CDR3 is TGTGCCAGCAAAGGTCTGTCCGAAAAACTGTTTTTT. Encoded protein: CASKGLSEKLFF.

The rearrangement links TRBV29-1 to TRBJ2-5; 9 bases are shared with TRBD2. The junction had 11 bases not matched to a gene; V was cut back by 1 base and J by 5 bases. This CDR3 spans 16 amino acids. Germline V gene data show CDR1 as SQVTM and CDR2 as ANQGSEA. CDR3 DNA: TGCAGCGTTGAAGGTTTGGCGGGAGGGCCGAGGGAGACCCAGTACTTC. Translating gives CSVEGLAGGPRETQYF.

V usage is TRBV5-1 and J usage is TRBJ2-5, with D maybe TRBD1 (5 bases). In germline, CDR1 is SGHRS, CDR2 YFSETQ. The CDR3 contains 16 residues. With 0 bases removed from V and 1 base from J, the gap between germline ends came to 13 bases. CDR3 sequence reads: CASSLDTRQIQETQYF. CDR3 bases: TGCGCCAGCAGCTTGGATACCCGACAGATCCAAGAGACCCAGTACTTC.

This chain connects TRBV5-1 to TRBJ2-7; D is possibly TRBD1 (6 bases). Trimming cost V 3 bases and J 4 bases, with 17 bases left between them. The CDR3 totals 15 residues. CDR1 and CDR2 (germline): SGHRS, YFSETQ. The CDR3 coding sequence is TGCGCCAGCAGCTCGGCCCCGGGACACCGTTACGAGCAGTACTTC. Translating gives CASSSAPGHRYEQYF.

Concerning this clone itself: Other DNA variants within this sample encode the same CDR3. The V gene is TRBV18, the J gene TRBJ2-7; no firm D call. Trimming left V 2 bases short and J 2 bases short, with 7 bases between. The CDR3 covers 13 residues. Germline V lookup: CDR1 KGHSH, CDR2 LQKENI. CDR3 sequence: CASSPGVAYEQYF. The CDR3 coding sequence is TGTGCCAGCTCACCAGGGGTAGCCTACGAGCAGTACTTC. The variable domain in full, with the rest retrieved from reference TRBV18 and TRBJ2-7, is NAGVMQNPRHLVRRRGQEARLRCSPMKGHSHVYWYRQLPEEGLKFMVYLQKENIIDESGMPKERFSAEFPKEGPSILRIQQVVRGDSAAYFCASSPGVAYEQYFGPGTRLTVT.

CDR3 residues: CASSPTGGRDTQYF. The CDR3 DNA sequence: TGTGCCAGCAGCCCCACAGGGGGCCGGGATACGCAGTATTTT. The V and J genes are TRBV7-3 and TRBJ2-3; 9 nucleotides match TRBD1. With V trimmed by 5 bases and J by 6 bases, 6 bases remained unmatched. CDR1 SGHTA and CDR2 FQGTGA come from the germline V gene. The CDR3 is made up of 14 amino acids.

J is TRBJ2-5 and V is TRBV9; 8 bases map to TRBD1. CDR1 and CDR2 (germline): SGDLS, YYNGEE. The J segment lost 2 bases and the V segment lost 4 bases, leaving 7 bases of the junction unmatched. The length of the CDR3 is 15 residues. The CDR3 reads CASSPRQGRQETQYF. CDR3 DNA: TGTGCCAGCAGCCCAAGACAGGGGAGGCAAGAGACCCAGTACTTC.

The chain links TRBV30 to TRBJ2-5; TRBD2 matches at 11 bases. V lost 5 bases and J lost 4; bases outside the gene matches: 9. CDR3 size: 15 residues. CDR1 is GTSNPN and CDR2 is SVGIG in the germline V gene (reference sequence). The CDR3 protein is CAWRLAGGPRETQYF. The DNA for the CDR3 is TGTGCCTGGCGATTAGCGGGAGGGCCCCGAGAGACCCAGTACTTC.

The chain carries TRBV4-3 and TRBJ1-1; 7 bases are a match to TRBD1. The trim removed 4 bases at V and 2 bases at J, leaving 10 bases unmatched. The CDR3 length is 16 residues. Germline CDR1 is LGHNA and CDR2 is YSLEER. The CDR3 region has the DNA TGCGCCAGCAGCCGGGGGACCGGGACAGTTAACACTGAAGCTTTCTTT. Translating it yields CASSRGTGTVNTEAFF.

This clone came up once. The chain is built from TRBV28 and TRBJ1-5; possibly TRBD1 for D (5 bases). Trimming left V 5 bases short and J 7 bases short, with 21 bases between. The germline V gene encodes CDR1 MDHEN and CDR2 SYDVKM. The CDR3 is 16 residues long. The CDR3 DNA reads as TGTGCCAGCAGTCCCTCCATGAGGGGCGGGGGGCAGCCCCAGCATTTT. Translation: CASSPSMRGGGQPQHF.

This clone was seen just once. V gene TRBV19 combines with J gene TRBJ2-1, with 11 bases identical to TRBD2. After removal of 4 bases from V and 9 bases from J, the junction contained 11 bases not matched to a gene. This CDR3 contains 16 residues. The germline CDR1 and CDR2 sequences are LNHDA and SQIVND (reference sequence). The CDR3, as DNA: TGTGCCAGTAGTAAAGGGAGACTAGCGGGGTCTGGTGAGCAGTTCTTC. Translated, it gives CASSKGRLAGSGEQFF.

V is TRBV6-5 and J is TRBJ1-5; maybe TRBD1 (5 bases). The length of the CDR3 is 15 residues. CDR1 and CDR2 from the germline V gene are MNHEY and SVGAGI. With 4 bases removed from V and 9 bases from J, the gap between germline ends came to 19 bases. CDR3 DNA sequence: TGTGCCAGCAGTTCAGCCGGGATCAAGGGACGGCCCCAGCATTTT. Its translation: CASSSAGIKGRPQHF.

The chain uses TRBV6-6 and TRBJ1-2; no firm D call. This CDR3 is built from 12 residues. Germline CDR1 is MNHNY and CDR2 is SVGAGI (reference sequence). V lost 7 bases to trimming and J lost 5 bases, with 11 bases between them. CDR3: CASKVGYYGYTF. CDR3 DNA sequence: TGTGCCAGCAAGGTCGGTTATTATGGCTACACCTTC.

This chain uses TRBV30 with TRBJ2-1, with 13 nucleotides matching TRBD2. Looked up from germline, CDR1 is GTSNPN and CDR2 is SVGIG (reference sequence). Losses at the gene ends were 4 bases for V and 9 bases for J; bases not matched to a gene: 3. The CDR3 runs to 13 residues. CDR3 protein: CAWKLAGGGEQFF. CDR3 nucleotide sequence: TGTGCCTGGAAACTAGCGGGAGGGGGTGAGCAGTTCTTC.

Only one count was recorded for this clone. The V call is TRBV11-3, the J call TRBJ2-7; possible D gene TRBD1, 5 bases. Germline CDR1 reads SGHNT; CDR2 reads YENEEA. This CDR3 is built from 13 residues. Between the trimmed V and J ends, which lost 2 bases and 5 bases, there was a span of 10 bases. The CDR3 DNA is TGTGCCAGCAGCTTACAGGGTACCCACGAGCAGTACTTC. It yields the protein CASSLQGTHEQYF.

The J gene is TRBJ2-1, the V gene TRBV27; 9 bases map to TRBD2. CDR1 MNHEY and CDR2 SMNVEV come from the germline V gene (reference sequence). After removal of 6 bases from V and 3 bases from J, the junction contained 6 bases not matched to a gene. This CDR3 region has 15 residues. The DNA for the CDR3 is TGTGCCAGCAGCCGCGGACTAGCGCTCTACAATGAGCAGTTCTTC. Amino acid sequence: CASSRGLALYNEQFF.

The J gene is TRBJ2-5, the V gene TRBV27; TRBD1 agrees at 9 bases. The V gene end was trimmed by 6 bases and the J gene end by 5 bases; junction bases not matched to a gene: 7. Looked up from germline, CDR1 is MNHEY and CDR2 is SMNVEV (reference sequence). The CDR3 is 14 residues long. In DNA form, the CDR3 reads TGTGCCAGCAGGGGAATGGGACAGGGCGAGACCCAGTACTTC. Amino acid sequence: CASRGMGQGETQYF.

The gene calls are TRBV5-4 and TRBJ2-7; 9 bases fit TRBD2. The germline CDR1 and CDR2 sequences are SGHNT and YYREEE (reference sequence). Trimming at V came to 5 bases and at J to 1 base, leaving 13 bases not matched to a gene. The CDR3 sequence is 17 residues long. CDR3 DNA: TGTGCCAGCAGTACCCGACAGGGAAGCGGGAGGTCCTACGAGCAGTACTTC. This translates into CASSTRQGSGRSYEQYF.

The chain has TRBV29-1 and TRBJ2-2; a weak D match, TRBD1 (6 bases). The V gene's germline CDR1 is SQVTM and CDR2 ANQGSEA. With 6 bases removed from V and 4 bases from J, the gap between germline ends came to 9 bases. CDR3 length equals 12 residues. CDR3 in DNA: TGCAGCGTCGCACAGGGCACCGGGGAGCTGTTTTTT. The encoded protein is CSVAQGTGELFF.

The chain combines TRBV6-1 with TRBJ1-1; D may be TRBD1 (5 bases). This CDR3 is 13 amino acids long. The germline V and J ends were trimmed by 5 bases and 1 base, with 8 bases remaining between them. Germline lookup yields CDR1 MNHNS and CDR2 SASEGT. Here the CDR3 reads CASSSGRNTEAFF. CDR3 sequence (DNA): TGTGCCAGCAGTTCGGGACGGAACACTGAAGCTTTCTTT.

This chain connects TRBV5-1 to TRBJ2-1; 14 bases are a match to TRBD2. This CDR3 is 17 amino acids long. In germline, CDR1 is SGHRS, CDR2 YFSETQ. The ends lost 4 bases at V and 4 bases at J; junction bases unmatched: 7. The CDR3 spells CASSEGLAGAGYNEQFF. DNA of the CDR3: TGCGCCAGCAGCGAGGGACTAGCGGGAGCGGGGTACAATGAGCAGTTCTTC.

This clone was found once. The junction differs from germline at one of its ends, possibly a read error. CDR3 sequence: CSVVYSSGNTIYF. The CDR3 region has the DNA TGCAGTGTTGTTTACAGCTCTGGAAACACCATATATTTT. The chain uses TRBV29-1 and TRBJ1-3, with no clear D. CDR3 length: 13 residues. Germline lookup yields CDR1 SQVTM and CDR2 ANQGSEA.

The rearrangement joins TRBV2 to TRBJ2-4; maybe TRBD1 (6 bases). This CDR3 has 14 amino acids. In germline, CDR1 is SNHLY, CDR2 FYNNEI. Trimming pared 6 bases from V and 7 bases from J, leaving 16 bases between. CDR3 in amino acids: CASRGSTGENIQYF. CDR3 nucleotide sequence: TGTGCCAGCAGGGGCTCGACAGGAGAGAACATTCAGTACTTC.

Regarding this clone: The sample has other DNA sequences that encode this CDR3 too. V and J are TRBV10-3 and TRBJ1-1; D not resolved. The CDR3 loop spans 14 amino acids. V lost 3 bases and J lost 0, with 8 bases in between. Germline lookup yields CDR1 ENHRY and CDR2 SYGVKD. CDR3 residues: CAISEGQMNTEAFF. The CDR3 DNA reads as TGTGCCATCAGTGAAGGGCAGATGAACACTGAAGCTTTCTTT.

The gene calls are TRBV5-6 and TRBJ2-3, with D perhaps given as TRBD1 or TRBD2 (5 bases each). The germline V gene has CDR1 SGHDT and CDR2 YYEEEE. The CDR3 contains 17 residues. Deletions cut 4 bases from V and 2 bases from J, with 20 bases between. CDR3 sequence: CASSPWTGRRNTDTQYF. The CDR3 coding sequence is TGTGCCAGCAGCCCCTGGACGGGACGACGAAACACAGATACGCAGTATTTT. The variable domain in full, with the rest retrieved from reference TRBV5-6 and TRBJ2-3, is DAGVTQSPTHLIKTRGQQVTLRCSPKSGHDTVSWYQQALGQGPQFIFQYYEEEERQRGNFPDRFSGHQFPNYSSELNVNALLLGDSALYLCASSPWTGRRNTDTQYFGPGTRLTVL.

This clone was observed once. The V gene is TRBV11-1, the J gene TRBJ2-7; TRBD2 might be the D (6 bases). Germline V gene data show CDR1 as SGHAT and CDR2 as FQDESV (reference sequence). This CDR3 region has 14 residues. With 3 bases removed from V and 4 bases from J, the gap between germline ends came to 13 bases. This CDR3 reads CASSLRDVAYEQYF. CDR3 sequence (DNA): TGTGCCAGCAGCTTGCGGGACGTCGCATACGAGCAGTACTTC.

Concerning this clone: The same CDR3 also results from other DNA sequences found in this sample. The chain is built from TRBV5-1 and TRBJ2-7; D not certain. Trimming shortened V by 0 bases and J by 1 base, and 5 bases separated the two germline ends. This CDR3 is 13 amino acids long. Germline V gene data show CDR1 as SGHRS and CDR2 as YFSETQ. CDR3 DNA: TGCGCCAGCAGCTTGGTGCAGTCCTACGAGCAGTACTTC. Amino acids: CASSLVQSYEQYF.